This T cell receptor beta chain was identified during a study of blood T cell repertoires in COVID-19. Using immunoSEQ multiplex PCR, the repertoire was profiled, and TCRdb retains in-frame clones only, with some absent. The table records about 330,000 clones, around 86% of them present only once. The receptor comes from a woman aged 45 to 65 with acute or convalescent COVID-19. Sequencing input: peripheral blood.

The CDR3 sequence is CAWGWGVNTEAFF. The CDR3 coding sequence is TGTGCCTGGGGATGGGGGGTAAACACTGAAGCTTTCTTT. The V call is TRBV30, the J call TRBJ1-1; the D gene is possibly TRBD1 (5 bases). This CDR3 comprises 13 residues. Trimming stripped 5 bases from V and 2 bases from J, with 12 bases between. CDR1 is GTSNPN and CDR2 is SVGIG in the germline V gene (reference sequence).